This TCR beta chain was profiled in a study of response to subunit inactivated influenza vaccine. Study results and caveats: T cells newly recruited by each seasonal influenza vaccination are few, the authors suggested.

CDR1 and CDR2 (germline): MNHEY, SMNVEV (reference sequence). This CDR3 region has 14 residues. Trimming removed 5 bases from V and 4 bases from J, with 15 bases in between. TCRdb reanalysed the RT-PCR reads using MiXCR and keeps one entry per CDR3 protein. The data show some 640,000 distinct CDR3 sequences, approximately 13% seen once. On this clonotype itself: Its antigen is as yet unknown.

The sequencing here drew on PBMCs from blood, taken around 15 days before vaccination. The TCR originated in a man aged 45-65 years who received an inactivated influenza vaccine. The chain couples TRBV27 to TRBJ2-7; D gene ambiguous. The CDR3 loop is CASSKTQEPYEQYF. The CDR3 bases are TGTGCCAGCAGTAAAACACAAGAGCCATACGAGCAGTACTTC.